This T cell receptor (beta chain) comes out of a study of response to subunit inactivated influenza vaccine. Trimming pared 4 bases from V and 2 bases from J, leaving 11 bases between. The germline V gene encodes CDR1 SQVTM and CDR2 ANQGSEA. CDR3 size: 13 residues. TCRdb re-called the RT-PCR reads through MiXCR, storing one row per CDR3 protein. This table has 500,000 to 650,000 distinct CDR3 sequences, around 8% appearing once. This clonotype was seen repeatedly, ten times or more. The sample was PBMCs from blood, taken around 25 months after vaccination. The V call is TRBV29-1, the J call TRBJ2-5; tentative D call: TRBD1 (5 bases). This receptor was identified in a man in his fifties or sixties who received an inactivated influenza vaccine. CDR3: CSVAVTGQETQYF. As DNA, the CDR3 is TGCAGCGTTGCTGTTACAGGTCAAGAGACCCAGTACTTC.